This entry lists 24 T cell receptor beta chains sequenced from one sample in a study of control samples from healthy donors and cancer patients. This table comes from immunoSEQ multiplex PCR, and its TCRdb copy is limited to in-frame clones, with some not included. The repertoire holds about 29,000 clones, 87% seen once, with less than 5% in the top ten. Material: formalin-fixed, paraffin-embedded tissue. These receptors were taken from a female donor with melanoma.

The chain has TRBV4-2 and TRBJ2-5; D is possibly TRBD2 (5 bases). V lost 3 bases to trimming and J lost 4 bases, with 18 bases between them. Germline CDR1 and CDR2: LGHNA and YNFKEQ. The CDR3 extends over 16 amino acids. Here the CDR3 DNA reads TGTGCCAGCAGCCAGGTTTTTTCCGGGAACGGAGAGACCCAGTACTTC. Its protein product is CASSQVFSGNGETQYF.

In nucleotides, the CDR3 is TGTGCCAGCAGCTTCGTCAGAGGCAATGAGCAGTTCTTC. Protein: CASSFVRGNEQFF. The V gene is TRBV7-3, the J gene TRBJ2-1; no reliable D call. CDR1 is SGHTA and CDR2 is FQGTGA in the germline V gene. The ends were cut back, 3 bases at V and 6 bases at J, with 9 bases in the middle. The CDR3 covers 13 residues.

V and J are TRBV5-1 and TRBJ2-1, with 8 bases lining up with TRBD2. The CDR3 length is 15 residues. Germline CDR1 reads SGHRS; CDR2 reads YFSETQ. Trimming removed 1 base from V and 6 bases from J; junction bases left unmatched: 6. In nucleotides, the CDR3 is TGCGCCAGCAGCTTGTCGCGGGAGGCAATCAATGAGCAGTTCTTC. Translated: CASSLSREAINEQFF. Filled out from reference TRBV5-1 and TRBJ2-1, the complete variable domain reads KAGVTQTPRYLIKTRGQQVTLSCSPISGHRSVSWYQQTPGQGLQFLFEYFSETQRNKGNFPGRFSGRQFSNSRSEMNVSTLELGDSALYLCASSLSREAINEQFFGPGTRLTVL.

The chain links TRBV10-2 to TRBJ2-2; possible D gene TRBD1, 5 bases. This CDR3 contains 14 residues. Trimming left V 3 bases short and J 1 base short, with 6 bases between. CDR1 and CDR2 (germline): WSHSY, SAAADI. CDR3 nucleotides: TGCGCCAGCAGTGAAACAGGGAACACCGGGGAGCTGTTTTTT. Amino acids: CASSETGNTGELFF.

A few counts support this clone. The gene calls are TRBV2 and TRBJ2-3; TRBD2 matches 13 bases. This CDR3 comprises 17 residues. Germline-derived CDR1 and CDR2 are SNHLY and FYNNEI. The V and J ends lost 3 bases and 2 bases, in that order; junction bases with no gene match: 5. The CDR3 loop reads CASSDSGTSGNTDTQYF. As DNA, the CDR3 is TGTGCCAGCAGTGATTCCGGGACTAGCGGGAACACAGATACGCAGTATTTT. Drawing the rest from reference TRBV2 and TRBJ2-3, the complete variable domain is EPEVTQTPSHQVTQMGQEVILRCVPISNHLYFYWYRQILGQKVEFLVSFYNNEISEKSEIFDDQFSVERPDGSNFTLKIRSTKLEDSAMYFCASSDSGTSGNTDTQYFGPGTRLTVL.

The chain recombines TRBV29-1 with TRBJ2-5, with 10 bases lining up with TRBD1. The CDR3 covers 13 residues. The germline gives CDR1 SQVTM, CDR2 ANQGSEA. The V gene end was trimmed by 5 bases and the J gene end by 4 bases; junction bases not matched to a gene: 4. The CDR3, as DNA: TGCAGCGTTCGGACAGGGGGTCGAGAGACCCAGTACTTC. This translates into CSVRTGGRETQYF.

The chain couples TRBV6-6 to TRBJ2-7, with D possibly matching TRBD1 (6 bases). The germline CDR1 and CDR2 sequences are MNHNY and SVGAGI (reference sequence). The CDR3 loop spans 13 amino acids. The V end was cut by 6 bases, the J end by 1 base, with 10 bases between. CDR3 DNA sequence: TGTGCCAGCAGCCAAACAGGGTCCTACGAGCAGTACTTC. This sequence encodes CASSQTGSYEQYF.

The V gene is TRBV3-1 (or the pseudogene TRBV3-2), the J gene TRBJ2-1; D may be TRBD2 (6 bases). Germline V gives CDR1 LGHDT, CDR2 YNNKEL (reference sequence). The CDR3 consists of 15 residues. V lost 3 bases, J lost 6 bases, and 15 bases lay in between. The CDR3, as DNA: TGTGCCAGCAGCCATAGCGTTGAGGAGGGCAATGAGCAGTTCTTC. Its translation is CASSHSVEEGNEQFF.

The rearrangement links TRBV7-2 to TRBJ2-3; D uncertain. The CDR3 totals 16 residues. The V gene lost 0 bases and the J gene lost 1 base, with 11 bases spanning the gap. The germline V gene encodes CDR1 SGHTA and CDR2 FQGNSA. CDR3 residues: CASSLARLTGTDTQYF. The DNA of the CDR3 is TGTGCCAGCAGCTTAGCGCGACTGACTGGCACAGATACGCAGTATTTT.

The J gene is TRBJ1-1, the V gene TRBV19, with no clear D. CDR3 length: 13 amino acids. Trimming took 5 bases from V and 1 from J, leaving 8 bases between them. Germline V gene sequence: CDR1 LNHDA, CDR2 SQIVND (reference sequence). CDR3: CASSVIENTEAFF. In nucleotides, the CDR3 is TGTGCCAGTAGTGTCATAGAGAACACTGAAGCTTTCTTT.

Only a few counts were recorded for this clone. The chain links TRBV5-6 to TRBJ2-7; D is ambiguous. V was pared by 0 bases and J by 0 bases, with 7 bases between. CDR1 is SGHDT, CDR2 YYEEEE, per germline. The CDR3 runs 14 residues. The CDR3 reads CASSLGGSSYEQYF. CDR3 in DNA: TGTGCCAGCAGCTTGGGGGGAAGCTCCTACGAGCAGTACTTC.

The J gene is TRBJ1-6, the V gene TRBV6-1, with D tentatively TRBD1 (6 bases). The CDR3 covers 13 residues. Deletions cut 4 bases from V and 14 bases from J, with 15 bases between. Germline loops: CDR1 MNHNS, CDR2 SASEGT. As DNA, the CDR3 is TGTGCCAGCAGTGCCCTGCGAGGGGGGGCCCTCCACTTT. Encoded protein: CASSALRGGALHF.

This clone was counted only a few times. The CDR3: CASRPTGTVAGELFF. CDR3 in DNA: TGTGCCAGCAGACCGACTGGGACAGTTGCCGGGGAGCTGTTTTTT. V is TRBV6-5 and J is TRBJ2-2; 7 bases fit TRBD1. The CDR3 covers 15 residues. After removal of 6 bases from V and 6 bases from J, the junction contained 10 bases not matched to a gene. CDR1 is MNHEY, CDR2 SVGAGI, per germline.

The chain has TRBV5-4 and TRBJ2-3; 12 positions agree with TRBD2. The germline CDR1 and CDR2 sequences are SGHNT and YYREEE (reference sequence). This CDR3 is built from 17 residues. Losses at the gene ends were 0 bases for V and 6 bases for J; bases not matched to a gene: 8. The CDR3 DNA reads as TGTGCCAGCAGCTTGGGACCTAGCGGGAGGGCCCTCGATACGCAGTATTTT. Its protein product is CASSLGPSGRALDTQYF.

This rearrangement joins TRBV6-5 to TRBJ1-2, with 7 bases lining up with TRBD1. The CDR3 spans 13 residues. V lost 5 bases to trimming and J lost 6 bases; unmatched junction nucleotides: 6. Per the germline V gene, CDR1 is MNHEY and CDR2 is SVGAGI. The DNA for the CDR3 is TGTGCCAGCAGTCGGGGGGACAGCCATGGCTACACCTTC. Amino acid sequence: CASSRGDSHGYTF.

In its sample, this clone was seen a few times. The CDR3 nucleotides are TGTGCCAGCAGTGAAGCCCGGGAACGGGACAGGACTAACTATGGCTACACCTTC. This sequence encodes CASSEARERDRTNYGYTF. The chain couples TRBV2 to TRBJ1-2; 8 positions match TRBD1. Germline V gene lookup returns CDR1 SNHLY and CDR2 FYNNEI. J lost 0 bases, V lost 0 bases, and 9 bases had no gene match. The CDR3 extends over 18 amino acids.

The chain has TRBV3-1 (or the pseudogene TRBV3-2) and TRBJ1-1; TRBD1 matches at 7 bases. Unmatched junction bases numbered 4, after V lost 6 bases and J lost 0 bases. Germline values: CDR1 LGHDT, CDR2 YNNKEL (reference sequence). This CDR3 is built from 14 residues. The CDR3 DNA reads TGTGCCAGCAGGAAACAGGGGTTGAACACTGAAGCTTTCTTT. Amino acid sequence: CASRKQGLNTEAFF.

Notes on this clone: One end of the junction does not line up with germline, which may come from a read error. V gene TRBV5-5 combines with J gene TRBJ2-2; a weak D match, TRBD2 (6 bases). Germline CDR1 reads SGHKS; CDR2 reads YYEKEE (reference sequence). This CDR3 is 15 amino acids long. The CDR3 spells CASRVGGSGLGKLFF. DNA for the CDR3: TGTGCCAGCAGGGTCGGGGGTTCGGGGCTCGGGAAGCTGTTTTTT.

The chain couples TRBV6-5 to TRBJ2-1; 11 positions match TRBD1. With V trimmed by 6 bases and J by 7 bases, 2 bases remained unmatched. There are 13 residues in the CDR3. Germline CDR1 is MNHEY and CDR2 is SVGAGI. The CDR3 DNA is TGTGCCAGCAGAGGACAGGGGGCAAATGAGCAGTTCTTC. Its translation: CASRGQGANEQFF.

The CDR3 DNA reads TGTGCCAGTAGTATAGATTGGGGGCAGCCCCAGCATTTT. Translating it yields CASSIDWGQPQHF. The chain recombines TRBV19 with TRBJ1-5; tentatively, D is TRBD1 (5 bases). The CDR3 is 13 amino acids. CDR1 is LNHDA, CDR2 SQIVND, per germline (reference sequence). Trimming left V 0 bases short and J 7 bases short, with 7 bases between.

The V gene is TRBV7-2, the J gene TRBJ1-2, with TRBD1 identical over 8 bases. This CDR3 comprises 16 residues. CDR1 is SGHTA, CDR2 FQGNSA, per germline. V lost 3 bases and J lost 8; bases outside the gene matches: 14. The CDR3 sequence: CASSFQGAGVEYGYTF. The DNA of the CDR3 is TGTGCCAGCAGCTTCCAGGGGGCAGGGGTCGAGTACGGCTACACCTTC. Filled out from reference TRBV7-2 and TRBJ1-2, the complete variable domain reads GAGVSQSPSNKVTEKGKDVELRCDPISGHTALYWYRQSLGQGLEFLIYFQGNSAPDKSGLPSDRFSAERTGGSVSTLTIQRTQQEDSAVYLCASSFQGAGVEYGYTFGSGTRLTVV.

The rearrangement uses TRBV10-3 and TRBJ1-1; D call uncertain. The germline V gene has CDR1 ENHRY and CDR2 SYGVKD. Deletions cut 2 bases from V and 4 bases from J, with 11 bases between. The CDR3 sequence is 14 residues long. This chain's CDR3 is CAISEGLRGTEAFF. The CDR3 DNA follows: TGTGCCATCAGTGAGGGCCTACGCGGCACTGAAGCTTTCTTT.

The chain uses TRBV2 and TRBJ1-5; TRBD1 aligns across 7 bases. J was trimmed by 4 bases and V by 6 bases; bases with no gene match: 6. Germline CDR1 SNHLY, CDR2 FYNNEI. CDR3 length: 14 residues. The CDR3 coding sequence is TGTGCCAGCAGGCACCGGGACAGAAATCAGCCCCAGCATTTT. Translated: CASRHRDRNQPQHF.

The V call is TRBV11-2, the J call TRBJ2-5, with TRBD2 as a possible D gene (7 bases). The CDR3 runs to 16 residues. Germline lookup yields CDR1 SGHAT and CDR2 FQNNGV. V was shortened by 0 bases and J by 4 bases, with 15 bases between the two germline ends. The CDR3 loop is CASSLEGVGGGETQYF. In DNA form, the CDR3 reads TGTGCCAGCAGCTTAGAGGGGGTGGGAGGGGGAGAGACCCAGTACTTC.